The 6 T cell receptor beta chains below all came from one sample that was sequenced in a study of cytomegalovirus exposure and HLA in healthy donors. Both 60 Vbeta primers and 13 Jbeta primers went into the PCR. Some clones are missing from TCRdb's copy, which holds only in-frame ones; the method was immunoSEQ multiplex PCR. The sample shows about 150,000 clones, 76% of them seen only once. Material: PBMCs. The receptors stem from a woman aged 40 to 50 in good health and CMV-seronegative.

This CDR3 is CSVNRPRGHINQPQHF. DNA of the CDR3: TGCAGCGTCAACCGCCCCCGTGGACACATCAATCAGCCCCAGCATTTT. This chain links TRBV29-1 with TRBJ1-5, with a possible D match to TRBD1 (5 bases). CDR1 SQVTM and CDR2 ANQGSEA come from the germline V gene. V lost 6 bases and J lost 3, with 21 bases in between. CDR3 length: 16 residues.

V usage is TRBV19 and J usage is TRBJ1-1, with D hard to call. CDR1 and CDR2 (germline): LNHDA, SQIVND (reference sequence). This CDR3 has 15 amino acids. V shed 8 bases and J shed 0 bases, with 16 bases lying between them. The CDR3 sequence: CASSRDGTVNTEAFF. The CDR3 DNA follows: TGTGCCAGTTCCCGAGATGGAACAGTGAACACTGAAGCTTTCTTT. Combining the CDR3 with reference TRBV19 and TRBJ1-1 gives the whole variable domain DGGITQSPKYLFRKEGQNVTLSCEQNLNHDAMYWYRQDPGQGLRLIYYSQIVNDFQKGDIAEGYSVSREKKESFPLTVTSAQKNPTAFYLCASSRDGTVNTEAFFGQGTRLTVV.

The chain carries TRBV19 and TRBJ2-3; 13 bases map to TRBD2. The trim removed 1 base at V and 4 bases at J, leaving 5 bases unmatched. This CDR3 has 17 residues. CDR1 LNHDA and CDR2 SQIVND come from the germline V gene (reference sequence). DNA of the CDR3: TGTGCCAGTAGTATAGGCCTACTAGCGGGAGGGGCAGATACGCAGTATTTT. It translates to CASSIGLLAGGADTQYF.

This chain joins TRBV10-1 and TRBJ1-1; D uncertain. The CDR3 contains 12 residues. V dropped 4 bases and J dropped 4 bases, with 7 bases sitting between them. Germline CDR1 is WNHNN and CDR2 is SYGVQD (reference sequence). The CDR3, as DNA: TGCGCCAGCAGTGCAGGTAGCACTGAAGCTTTCTTT. Its translation: CASSAGSTEAFF.

The chain carries TRBV28 and TRBJ2-7; the match to TRBD2 covers 13 bases. CDR1 is MDHEN, CDR2 SYDVKM, per germline. There are 15 residues in the CDR3. J gave up 4 bases and V 10 bases, and 10 bases lay outside the gene matches. The CDR3 DNA follows: TGTGCCATCGAAACTAGCGGGAGGGCCTCTTACGAGCAGTACTTC. Encoded protein: CAIETSGRASYEQYF. Complete variable domain (other parts from reference TRBV28 and TRBJ2-7): DVKVTQSSRYLVKRTGEKVFLECVQDMDHENMFWYRQDPGLGLRLIYFSYDVKMKEKGDIPEGYSVSREKKERFSLILESASTNQTSMYLCAIETSGRASYEQYFGPGTRLTVT.

The chain's CDR3 is CAISDGQGLMNTEAFF. In DNA form, the CDR3 reads TGTGCCATCAGTGATGGACAGGGTCTTATGAACACTGAAGCTTTCTTT. The rearrangement joins TRBV10-3 to TRBJ1-1; 8 bases are shared with TRBD1. The CDR3 extends over 16 amino acids. The germline gives CDR1 ENHRY, CDR2 SYGVKD. V lost 3 bases to trimming and J lost 0 bases; unmatched junction nucleotides: 6.